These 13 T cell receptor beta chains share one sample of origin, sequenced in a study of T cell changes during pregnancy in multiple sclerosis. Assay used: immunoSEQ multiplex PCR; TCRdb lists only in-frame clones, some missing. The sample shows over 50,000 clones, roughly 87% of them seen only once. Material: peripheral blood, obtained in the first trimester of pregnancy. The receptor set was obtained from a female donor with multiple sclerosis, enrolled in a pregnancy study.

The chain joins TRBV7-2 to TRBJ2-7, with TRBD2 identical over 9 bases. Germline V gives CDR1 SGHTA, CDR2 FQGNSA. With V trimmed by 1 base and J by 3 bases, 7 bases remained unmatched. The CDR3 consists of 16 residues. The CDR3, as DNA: TGTGCCAGCAGCTTAGTGTCTGGAGCGGGGGGCTACGAGCAGTACTTC. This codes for CASSLVSGAGGYEQYF.

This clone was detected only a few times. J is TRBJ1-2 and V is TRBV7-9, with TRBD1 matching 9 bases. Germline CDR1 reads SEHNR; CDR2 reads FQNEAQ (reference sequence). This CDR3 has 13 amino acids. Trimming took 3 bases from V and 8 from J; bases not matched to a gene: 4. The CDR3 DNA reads TGTGCCAGCAGCTTTGACAGGGGGAGAGGCTACACCTTC. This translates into CASSFDRGRGYTF.

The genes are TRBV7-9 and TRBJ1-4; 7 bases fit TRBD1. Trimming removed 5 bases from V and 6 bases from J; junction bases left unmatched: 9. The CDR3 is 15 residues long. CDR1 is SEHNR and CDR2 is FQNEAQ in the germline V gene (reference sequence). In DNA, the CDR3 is TGTGCCAGCAGCGCTGCGACAGGGCCATATGAAAAACTGTTTTTT. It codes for CASSAATGPYEKLFF.

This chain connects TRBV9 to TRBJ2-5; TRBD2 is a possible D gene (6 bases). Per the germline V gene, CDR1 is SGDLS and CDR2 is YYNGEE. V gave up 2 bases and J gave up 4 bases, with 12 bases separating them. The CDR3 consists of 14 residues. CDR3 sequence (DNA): TGTGCCAGCAGCGTGGGGACTCTCCCAGAGACCCAGTACTTC. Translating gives CASSVGTLPETQYF.

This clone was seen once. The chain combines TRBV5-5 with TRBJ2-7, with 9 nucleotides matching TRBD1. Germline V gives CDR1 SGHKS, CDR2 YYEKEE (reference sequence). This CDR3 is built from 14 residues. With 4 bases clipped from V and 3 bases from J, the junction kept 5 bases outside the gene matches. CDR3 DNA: TGTGCCAGCAGCCGGGGACAGGGTTTCTACGAGCAGTACTTC. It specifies CASSRGQGFYEQYF.

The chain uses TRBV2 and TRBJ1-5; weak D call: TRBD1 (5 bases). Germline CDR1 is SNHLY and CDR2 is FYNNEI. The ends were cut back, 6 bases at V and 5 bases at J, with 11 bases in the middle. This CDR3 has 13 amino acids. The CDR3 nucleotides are TGTGCCAGCAGCACCCGGGGGGATCAGCCCCAGCATTTT. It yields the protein CASSTRGDQPQHF. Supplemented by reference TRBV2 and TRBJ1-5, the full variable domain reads EPEVTQTPSHQVTQMGQEVILRCVPISNHLYFYWYRQILGQKVEFLVSFYNNEISEKSEIFDDQFSVERPDGSNFTLKIRSTKLEDSAMYFCASSTRGDQPQHFGDGTRLSIL.

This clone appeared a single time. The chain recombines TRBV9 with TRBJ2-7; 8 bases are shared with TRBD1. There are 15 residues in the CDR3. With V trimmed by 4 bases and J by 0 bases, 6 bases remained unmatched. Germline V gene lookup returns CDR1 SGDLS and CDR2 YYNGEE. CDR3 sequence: CASSLGTGSSYEQYF. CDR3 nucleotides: TGTGCCAGCAGCCTAGGGACAGGAAGCTCCTACGAGCAGTACTTC. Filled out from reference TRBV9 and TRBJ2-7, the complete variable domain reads DSGVTQTPKHLITATGQRVTLRCSPRSGDLSVYWYQQSLDQGLQFLIQYYNGEERAKGNILERFSAQQFPDLHSELNLSSLELGDSALYFCASSLGTGSSYEQYFGPGTRLTVT.

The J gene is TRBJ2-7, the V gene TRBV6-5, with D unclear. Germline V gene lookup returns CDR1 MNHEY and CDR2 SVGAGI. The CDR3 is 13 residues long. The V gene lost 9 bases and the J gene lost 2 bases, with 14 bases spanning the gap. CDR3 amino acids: CASPRRKTYEQYF. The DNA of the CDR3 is TGTGCCAGTCCTAGACGGAAAACCTACGAGCAGTACTTC.

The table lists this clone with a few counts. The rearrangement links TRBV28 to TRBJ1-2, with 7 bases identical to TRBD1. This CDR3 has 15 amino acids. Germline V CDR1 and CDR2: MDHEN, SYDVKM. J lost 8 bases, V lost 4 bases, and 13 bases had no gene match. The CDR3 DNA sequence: TGTGCCAGCAGTTCCCTTGGACAGGTCGACTCCGGCTACACCTTC. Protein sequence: CASSSLGQVDSGYTF.

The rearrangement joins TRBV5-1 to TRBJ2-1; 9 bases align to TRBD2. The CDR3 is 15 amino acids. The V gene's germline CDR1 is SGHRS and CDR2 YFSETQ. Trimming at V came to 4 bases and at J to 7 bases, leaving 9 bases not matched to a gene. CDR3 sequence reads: CASSPWTSDRNEQFF. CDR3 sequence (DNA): TGCGCCAGCAGCCCCTGGACTAGCGACAGGAATGAGCAGTTCTTC.

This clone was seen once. CDR3 DNA: TGTGCCATCAGGCTTGTGGAGGGCACCTGGGGGACCGGGGAGCTGTTTTTT. This gives the protein CAIRLVEGTWGTGELFF. This rearrangement joins TRBV10-3 to TRBJ2-2; possible D gene TRBD2, 6 bases. Germline-derived CDR1 and CDR2 are ENHRY and SYGVKD. The CDR3 runs 17 residues. V gave up 6 bases and J gave up 5 bases, with 22 bases separating them.

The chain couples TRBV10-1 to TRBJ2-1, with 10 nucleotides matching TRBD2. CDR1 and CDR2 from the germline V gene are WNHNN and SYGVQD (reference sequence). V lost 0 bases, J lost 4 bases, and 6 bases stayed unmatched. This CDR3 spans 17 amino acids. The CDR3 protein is CASSESQRGGPYNEQFF. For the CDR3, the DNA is TGCGCCAGCAGTGAGTCCCAGCGGGGGGGGCCTTACAATGAGCAGTTCTTC.

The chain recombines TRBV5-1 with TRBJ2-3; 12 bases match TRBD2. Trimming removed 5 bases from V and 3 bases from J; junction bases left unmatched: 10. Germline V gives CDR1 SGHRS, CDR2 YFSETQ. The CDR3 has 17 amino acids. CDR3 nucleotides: TGCGCCAGCAGTGATACTAGCGGGAGGAAGGGGACAGATACGCAGTATTTT. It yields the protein CASSDTSGRKGTDTQYF.